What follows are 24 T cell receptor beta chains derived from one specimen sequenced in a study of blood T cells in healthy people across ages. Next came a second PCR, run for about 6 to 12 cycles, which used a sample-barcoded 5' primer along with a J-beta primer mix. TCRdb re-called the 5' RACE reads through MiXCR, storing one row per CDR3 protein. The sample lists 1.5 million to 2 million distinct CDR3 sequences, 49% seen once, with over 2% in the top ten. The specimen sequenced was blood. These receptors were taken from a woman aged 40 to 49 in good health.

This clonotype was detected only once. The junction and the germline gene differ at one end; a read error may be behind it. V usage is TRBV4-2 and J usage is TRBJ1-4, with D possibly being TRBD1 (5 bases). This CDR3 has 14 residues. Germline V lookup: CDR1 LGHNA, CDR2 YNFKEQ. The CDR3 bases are TGTGCCGGCAGCCGGGGGGGGGCTAATGAAAAACTGTTTTTT. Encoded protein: CAGSRGGANEKLFF.

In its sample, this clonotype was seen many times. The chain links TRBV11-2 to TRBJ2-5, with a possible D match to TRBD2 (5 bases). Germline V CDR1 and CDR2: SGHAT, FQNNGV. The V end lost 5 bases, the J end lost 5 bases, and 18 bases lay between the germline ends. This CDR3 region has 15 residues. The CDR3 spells CASSPGSFRGETQYF. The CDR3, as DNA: TGTGCCAGCAGCCCGGGAAGCTTCCGAGGGGAGACCCAGTACTTC.

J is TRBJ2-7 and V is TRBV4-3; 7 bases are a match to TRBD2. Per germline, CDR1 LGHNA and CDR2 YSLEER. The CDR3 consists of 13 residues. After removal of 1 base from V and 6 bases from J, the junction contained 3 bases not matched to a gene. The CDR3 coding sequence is TGCGCCAGCAGCCAAGGGGAGGGTCTCGAGCAGTACTTC. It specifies CASSQGEGLEQYF.

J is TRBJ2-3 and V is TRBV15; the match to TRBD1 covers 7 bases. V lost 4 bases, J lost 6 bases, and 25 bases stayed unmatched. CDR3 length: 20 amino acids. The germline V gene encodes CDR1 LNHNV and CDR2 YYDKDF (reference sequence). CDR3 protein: CATSTETGFLSNNGVDTQYF. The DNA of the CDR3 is TGTGCCACCAGCACAGAGACAGGGTTTTTATCTAACAATGGGGTTGATACGCAGTATTTT. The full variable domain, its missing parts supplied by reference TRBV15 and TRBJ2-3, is DAMVIQNPRYQVTQFGKPVTLSCSQTLNHNVMYWYQQKSSQAPKLLFHYYDKDFNNEADTPDNFQSRRPNTSFCFLDIRSPGLGDTAMYLCATSTETGFLSNNGVDTQYFGPGTRLTVL.

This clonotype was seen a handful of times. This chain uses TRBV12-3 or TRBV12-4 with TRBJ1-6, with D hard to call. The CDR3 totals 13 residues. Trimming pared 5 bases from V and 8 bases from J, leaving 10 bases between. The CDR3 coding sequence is TGTGCCAGCAGTATGACGGCCGATTCACCCCTCCACTTT. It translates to CASSMTADSPLHF.

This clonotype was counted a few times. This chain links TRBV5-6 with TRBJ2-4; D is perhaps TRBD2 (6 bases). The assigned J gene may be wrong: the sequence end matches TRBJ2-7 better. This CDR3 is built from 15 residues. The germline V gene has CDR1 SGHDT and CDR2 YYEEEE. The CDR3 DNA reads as TGTGCCAGCAGCGCCGGGACTGAGTGGTCCTACGAGCAGTACTTC. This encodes CASSAGTEWSYEQYF.

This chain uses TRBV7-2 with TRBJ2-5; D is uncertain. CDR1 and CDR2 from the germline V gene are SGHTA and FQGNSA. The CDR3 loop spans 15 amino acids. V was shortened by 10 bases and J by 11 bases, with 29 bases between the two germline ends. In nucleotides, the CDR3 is TGTGCCACGAACAACCCCATGAACATACACAATGAGCAGTACTTC. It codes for CATNNPMNIHNEQYF.

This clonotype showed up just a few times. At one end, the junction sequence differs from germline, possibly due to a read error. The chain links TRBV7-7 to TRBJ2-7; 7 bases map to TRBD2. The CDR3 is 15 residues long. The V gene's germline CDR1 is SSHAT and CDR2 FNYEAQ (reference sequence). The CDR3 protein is CASSLVPSGVGEQYF. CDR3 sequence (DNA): TGTGCTAGCAGCTTAGTTCCTAGCGGCGTCGGAGAGCAGTACTTC.

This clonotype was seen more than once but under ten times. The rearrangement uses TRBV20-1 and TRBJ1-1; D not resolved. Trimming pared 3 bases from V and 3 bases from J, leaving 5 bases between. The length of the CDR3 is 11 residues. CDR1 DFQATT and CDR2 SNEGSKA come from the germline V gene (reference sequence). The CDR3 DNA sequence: TGCAGTGCTAGGGAGGACACTGAAGCTTTCTTT. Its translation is CSAREDTEAFF.

The CDR3 protein is CSVEGSALPGELFF. CDR3 sequence (DNA): TGCAGCGTTGAAGGATCGGCTCTCCCCGGGGAGCTGTTTTTT. The V and J genes are TRBV29-1 and TRBJ2-2, with no clear D. The CDR3 totals 14 residues. The V and J ends lost 1 base and 6 bases respectively, with 12 bases between them. CDR1 and CDR2 from the germline V gene are SQVTM and ANQGSEA.

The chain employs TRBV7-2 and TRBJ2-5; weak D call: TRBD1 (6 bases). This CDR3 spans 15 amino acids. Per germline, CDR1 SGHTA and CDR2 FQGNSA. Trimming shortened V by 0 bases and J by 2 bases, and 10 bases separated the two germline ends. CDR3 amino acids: CASSLARGKQETQYF. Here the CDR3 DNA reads TGTGCCAGCAGCTTAGCGAGGGGGAAGCAAGAGACCCAGTACTTC. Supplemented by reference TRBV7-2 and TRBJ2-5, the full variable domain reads GAGVSQSPSNKVTEKGKDVELRCDPISGHTALYWYRQSLGQGLEFLIYFQGNSAPDKSGLPSDRFSAERTGGSVSTLTIQRTQQEDSAVYLCASSLARGKQETQYFGPGTRLLVL.

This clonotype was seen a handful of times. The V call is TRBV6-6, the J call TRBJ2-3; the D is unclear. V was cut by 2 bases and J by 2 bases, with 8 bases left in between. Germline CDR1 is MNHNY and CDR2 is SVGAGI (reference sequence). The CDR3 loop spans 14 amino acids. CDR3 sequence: CASSYDPSTDTQYF. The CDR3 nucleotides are TGTGCCAGCAGTTACGACCCATCCACAGATACGCAGTATTTT.

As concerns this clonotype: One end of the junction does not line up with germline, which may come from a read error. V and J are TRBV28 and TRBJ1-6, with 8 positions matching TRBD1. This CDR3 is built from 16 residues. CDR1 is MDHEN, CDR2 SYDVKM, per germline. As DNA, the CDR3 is TGTGCCAGCAGCCAGACAGGGGACAGGAATAATTCACCCCCCCACTTT. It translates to CASSQTGDRNNSPPHF.

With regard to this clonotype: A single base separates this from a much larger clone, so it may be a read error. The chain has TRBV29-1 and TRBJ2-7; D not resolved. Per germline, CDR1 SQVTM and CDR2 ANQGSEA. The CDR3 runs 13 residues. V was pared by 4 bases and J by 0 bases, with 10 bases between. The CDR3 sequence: CSVARRLSYEQYF. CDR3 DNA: TGCAGCGTTGCACGCAGGCTCTCCTACGAGCAGTACTTC.

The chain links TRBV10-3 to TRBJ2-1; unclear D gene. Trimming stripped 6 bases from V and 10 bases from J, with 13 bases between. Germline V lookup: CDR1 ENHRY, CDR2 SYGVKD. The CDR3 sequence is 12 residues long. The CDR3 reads CAIRGPVGEQFF. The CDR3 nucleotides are TGTGCCATCAGGGGCCCAGTTGGGGAGCAGTTCTTC.

Written as DNA, the CDR3 is TGTGCCAGCAGTTTCACTAGCGGGGATAGCACAGATACGCAGTATTTT. The encoded protein is CASSFTSGDSTDTQYF. The chain combines TRBV28 with TRBJ2-3; 10 bases align to TRBD2. CDR3 length: 16 amino acids. The junction had 3 bases not matched to a gene; V was cut back by 3 bases and J by 0 bases. Germline CDR1 MDHEN, CDR2 SYDVKM. Looking up the rest from reference TRBV28 and TRBJ2-3 gives the full variable domain: DVKVTQSSRYLVKRTGEKVFLECVQDMDHENMFWYRQDPGLGLRLIYFSYDVKMKEKGDIPEGYSVSREKKERFSLILESASTNQTSMYLCASSFTSGDSTDTQYFGPGTRLTVL.

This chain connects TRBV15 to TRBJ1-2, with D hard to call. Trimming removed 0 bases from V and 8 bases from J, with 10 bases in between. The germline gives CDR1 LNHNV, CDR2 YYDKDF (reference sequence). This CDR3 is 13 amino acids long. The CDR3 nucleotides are TGTGCCACCAGCAGAGACCTCCCTCAAGGCTACACCTTC. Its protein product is CATSRDLPQGYTF.

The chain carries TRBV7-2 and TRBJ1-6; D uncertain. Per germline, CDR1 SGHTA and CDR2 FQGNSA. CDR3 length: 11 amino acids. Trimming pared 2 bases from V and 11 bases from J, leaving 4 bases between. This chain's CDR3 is CASSLSAPLHF. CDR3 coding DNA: TGTGCCAGCAGCTTATCCGCACCCCTCCACTTT.

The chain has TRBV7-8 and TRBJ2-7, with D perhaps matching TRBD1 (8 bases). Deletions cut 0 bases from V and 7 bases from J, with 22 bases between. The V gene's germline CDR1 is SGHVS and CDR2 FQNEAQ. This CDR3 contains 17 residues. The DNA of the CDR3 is TGTGCCAGCAGCTTAGCCGACAGGGGAGGGACCTACAATGAGCAGTACTTC. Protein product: CASSLADRGGTYNEQYF.

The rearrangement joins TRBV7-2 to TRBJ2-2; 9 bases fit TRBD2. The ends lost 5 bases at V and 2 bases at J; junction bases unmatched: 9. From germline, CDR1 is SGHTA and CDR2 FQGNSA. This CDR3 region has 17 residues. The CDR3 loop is CASSTTRLAANTGELFF. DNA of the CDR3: TGTGCCAGCAGCACCACCCGACTAGCGGCTAACACCGGGGAGCTGTTTTTT.

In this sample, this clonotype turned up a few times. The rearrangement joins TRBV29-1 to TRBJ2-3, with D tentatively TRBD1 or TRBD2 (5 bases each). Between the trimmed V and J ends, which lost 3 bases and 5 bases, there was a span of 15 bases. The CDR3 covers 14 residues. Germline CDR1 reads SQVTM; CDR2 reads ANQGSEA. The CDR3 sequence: CSVDAGGFRDTQYF. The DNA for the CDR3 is TGCAGCGTTGATGCTGGGGGTTTTCGAGATACGCAGTATTTT.

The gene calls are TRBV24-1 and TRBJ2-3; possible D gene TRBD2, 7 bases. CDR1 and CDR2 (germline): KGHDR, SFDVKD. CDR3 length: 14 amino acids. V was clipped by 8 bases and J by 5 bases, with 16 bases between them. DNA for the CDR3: TGTGCCACCAATGAGGGGGGGGCGGGAGATACGCAGTATTTT. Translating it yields CATNEGGAGDTQYF.

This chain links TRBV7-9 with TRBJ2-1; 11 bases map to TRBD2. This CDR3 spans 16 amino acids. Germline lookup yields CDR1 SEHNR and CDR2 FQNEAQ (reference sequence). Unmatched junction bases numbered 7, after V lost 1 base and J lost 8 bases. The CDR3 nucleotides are TGTGCCAGCAGCTTAGATCATAGCGGGGGGGTCCATGAGCAGTTCTTC. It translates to CASSLDHSGGVHEQFF.

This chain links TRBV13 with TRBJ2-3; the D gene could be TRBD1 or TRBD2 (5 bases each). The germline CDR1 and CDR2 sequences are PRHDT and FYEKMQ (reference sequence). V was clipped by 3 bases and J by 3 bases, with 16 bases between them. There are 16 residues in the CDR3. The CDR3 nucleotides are TGTGCCAGCAGCTTGGCCGCTGAGGGGATGACAGATACGCAGTATTTT. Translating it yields CASSLAAEGMTDTQYF.